The subject of this entry is one TCR beta chain. As yet, its antigen is unknown. The data are from a study of T cell clones after liver transplantation. General study results and limits: In 5 of 8 subjects, circulating graft-donor-reactive CD4 TCRbeta sequences fell significantly after transplant.

The repertoire was sequenced with immunoSEQ multiplex PCR; TCRdb's copy has only in-frame clones and lacks some. The table records tens of thousands of clones, 80% of them present only once. Per the germline V gene, CDR1 is SGHKS and CDR2 is YYEKEE (reference sequence). The CDR3 contains 14 residues. V was pared by 0 bases and J by 7 bases, with 6 bases of the junction left unmatched. This sequence originates from a human patient who received a liver transplant. The graft donor may have contributed some T cells. The sample was CD4+ T cells from blood, taken 12 months after liver transplant. The gene calls are TRBV5-5 and TRBJ1-2, with TRBD1 matching over 7 bases. The CDR3 protein is CASSLGQGVRGYTF. The CDR3 DNA reads TGTGCCAGCAGCTTGGGGCAGGGGGTTCGTGGCTACACCTTC.